This T cell receptor beta chain is drawn from a study of blood T cell repertoires in COVID-19. Study processing details: Researchers report that nucleated cell counts were estimated from reference gene primer amplification. TCRdb's table, derived via immunoSEQ multiplex PCR, lists solely in-frame clones and lacks some. V, J and clone size derive from that table, while D and trimming were established from the DNA sequence. The sample holds some 180,000 clones, approximately 79% seen once. The CDR3 loop spans 16 amino acids. Germline V lookup: CDR1 SGDLS, CDR2 YYNGEE. Trimming took off 3 bases at V and 2 bases at J, with 15 bases between the two ends.

The chain carries TRBV9 and TRBJ2-1; D is possibly TRBD1 (6 bases). The sequence derives from a woman aged 70-85 years in a cohort exposed to, infected with or recovered from COVID-19 (not recorded which). The sequencing input was PBMCs or T cells enriched from blood (not recorded which). The chain's CDR3 is CASSAPGGSTYNEQFF. The CDR3 DNA is TGTGCCAGCAGCGCTCCTGGGGGCAGTACCTACAATGAGCAGTTCTTC. Together with reference TRBV9 and TRBJ2-1, the CDR3 gives the full variable domain: DSGVTQTPKHLITATGQRVTLRCSPRSGDLSVYWYQQSLDQGLQFLIQYYNGEERAKGNILERFSAQQFPDLHSELNLSSLELGDSALYFCASSAPGGSTYNEQFFGPGTRLTVL.